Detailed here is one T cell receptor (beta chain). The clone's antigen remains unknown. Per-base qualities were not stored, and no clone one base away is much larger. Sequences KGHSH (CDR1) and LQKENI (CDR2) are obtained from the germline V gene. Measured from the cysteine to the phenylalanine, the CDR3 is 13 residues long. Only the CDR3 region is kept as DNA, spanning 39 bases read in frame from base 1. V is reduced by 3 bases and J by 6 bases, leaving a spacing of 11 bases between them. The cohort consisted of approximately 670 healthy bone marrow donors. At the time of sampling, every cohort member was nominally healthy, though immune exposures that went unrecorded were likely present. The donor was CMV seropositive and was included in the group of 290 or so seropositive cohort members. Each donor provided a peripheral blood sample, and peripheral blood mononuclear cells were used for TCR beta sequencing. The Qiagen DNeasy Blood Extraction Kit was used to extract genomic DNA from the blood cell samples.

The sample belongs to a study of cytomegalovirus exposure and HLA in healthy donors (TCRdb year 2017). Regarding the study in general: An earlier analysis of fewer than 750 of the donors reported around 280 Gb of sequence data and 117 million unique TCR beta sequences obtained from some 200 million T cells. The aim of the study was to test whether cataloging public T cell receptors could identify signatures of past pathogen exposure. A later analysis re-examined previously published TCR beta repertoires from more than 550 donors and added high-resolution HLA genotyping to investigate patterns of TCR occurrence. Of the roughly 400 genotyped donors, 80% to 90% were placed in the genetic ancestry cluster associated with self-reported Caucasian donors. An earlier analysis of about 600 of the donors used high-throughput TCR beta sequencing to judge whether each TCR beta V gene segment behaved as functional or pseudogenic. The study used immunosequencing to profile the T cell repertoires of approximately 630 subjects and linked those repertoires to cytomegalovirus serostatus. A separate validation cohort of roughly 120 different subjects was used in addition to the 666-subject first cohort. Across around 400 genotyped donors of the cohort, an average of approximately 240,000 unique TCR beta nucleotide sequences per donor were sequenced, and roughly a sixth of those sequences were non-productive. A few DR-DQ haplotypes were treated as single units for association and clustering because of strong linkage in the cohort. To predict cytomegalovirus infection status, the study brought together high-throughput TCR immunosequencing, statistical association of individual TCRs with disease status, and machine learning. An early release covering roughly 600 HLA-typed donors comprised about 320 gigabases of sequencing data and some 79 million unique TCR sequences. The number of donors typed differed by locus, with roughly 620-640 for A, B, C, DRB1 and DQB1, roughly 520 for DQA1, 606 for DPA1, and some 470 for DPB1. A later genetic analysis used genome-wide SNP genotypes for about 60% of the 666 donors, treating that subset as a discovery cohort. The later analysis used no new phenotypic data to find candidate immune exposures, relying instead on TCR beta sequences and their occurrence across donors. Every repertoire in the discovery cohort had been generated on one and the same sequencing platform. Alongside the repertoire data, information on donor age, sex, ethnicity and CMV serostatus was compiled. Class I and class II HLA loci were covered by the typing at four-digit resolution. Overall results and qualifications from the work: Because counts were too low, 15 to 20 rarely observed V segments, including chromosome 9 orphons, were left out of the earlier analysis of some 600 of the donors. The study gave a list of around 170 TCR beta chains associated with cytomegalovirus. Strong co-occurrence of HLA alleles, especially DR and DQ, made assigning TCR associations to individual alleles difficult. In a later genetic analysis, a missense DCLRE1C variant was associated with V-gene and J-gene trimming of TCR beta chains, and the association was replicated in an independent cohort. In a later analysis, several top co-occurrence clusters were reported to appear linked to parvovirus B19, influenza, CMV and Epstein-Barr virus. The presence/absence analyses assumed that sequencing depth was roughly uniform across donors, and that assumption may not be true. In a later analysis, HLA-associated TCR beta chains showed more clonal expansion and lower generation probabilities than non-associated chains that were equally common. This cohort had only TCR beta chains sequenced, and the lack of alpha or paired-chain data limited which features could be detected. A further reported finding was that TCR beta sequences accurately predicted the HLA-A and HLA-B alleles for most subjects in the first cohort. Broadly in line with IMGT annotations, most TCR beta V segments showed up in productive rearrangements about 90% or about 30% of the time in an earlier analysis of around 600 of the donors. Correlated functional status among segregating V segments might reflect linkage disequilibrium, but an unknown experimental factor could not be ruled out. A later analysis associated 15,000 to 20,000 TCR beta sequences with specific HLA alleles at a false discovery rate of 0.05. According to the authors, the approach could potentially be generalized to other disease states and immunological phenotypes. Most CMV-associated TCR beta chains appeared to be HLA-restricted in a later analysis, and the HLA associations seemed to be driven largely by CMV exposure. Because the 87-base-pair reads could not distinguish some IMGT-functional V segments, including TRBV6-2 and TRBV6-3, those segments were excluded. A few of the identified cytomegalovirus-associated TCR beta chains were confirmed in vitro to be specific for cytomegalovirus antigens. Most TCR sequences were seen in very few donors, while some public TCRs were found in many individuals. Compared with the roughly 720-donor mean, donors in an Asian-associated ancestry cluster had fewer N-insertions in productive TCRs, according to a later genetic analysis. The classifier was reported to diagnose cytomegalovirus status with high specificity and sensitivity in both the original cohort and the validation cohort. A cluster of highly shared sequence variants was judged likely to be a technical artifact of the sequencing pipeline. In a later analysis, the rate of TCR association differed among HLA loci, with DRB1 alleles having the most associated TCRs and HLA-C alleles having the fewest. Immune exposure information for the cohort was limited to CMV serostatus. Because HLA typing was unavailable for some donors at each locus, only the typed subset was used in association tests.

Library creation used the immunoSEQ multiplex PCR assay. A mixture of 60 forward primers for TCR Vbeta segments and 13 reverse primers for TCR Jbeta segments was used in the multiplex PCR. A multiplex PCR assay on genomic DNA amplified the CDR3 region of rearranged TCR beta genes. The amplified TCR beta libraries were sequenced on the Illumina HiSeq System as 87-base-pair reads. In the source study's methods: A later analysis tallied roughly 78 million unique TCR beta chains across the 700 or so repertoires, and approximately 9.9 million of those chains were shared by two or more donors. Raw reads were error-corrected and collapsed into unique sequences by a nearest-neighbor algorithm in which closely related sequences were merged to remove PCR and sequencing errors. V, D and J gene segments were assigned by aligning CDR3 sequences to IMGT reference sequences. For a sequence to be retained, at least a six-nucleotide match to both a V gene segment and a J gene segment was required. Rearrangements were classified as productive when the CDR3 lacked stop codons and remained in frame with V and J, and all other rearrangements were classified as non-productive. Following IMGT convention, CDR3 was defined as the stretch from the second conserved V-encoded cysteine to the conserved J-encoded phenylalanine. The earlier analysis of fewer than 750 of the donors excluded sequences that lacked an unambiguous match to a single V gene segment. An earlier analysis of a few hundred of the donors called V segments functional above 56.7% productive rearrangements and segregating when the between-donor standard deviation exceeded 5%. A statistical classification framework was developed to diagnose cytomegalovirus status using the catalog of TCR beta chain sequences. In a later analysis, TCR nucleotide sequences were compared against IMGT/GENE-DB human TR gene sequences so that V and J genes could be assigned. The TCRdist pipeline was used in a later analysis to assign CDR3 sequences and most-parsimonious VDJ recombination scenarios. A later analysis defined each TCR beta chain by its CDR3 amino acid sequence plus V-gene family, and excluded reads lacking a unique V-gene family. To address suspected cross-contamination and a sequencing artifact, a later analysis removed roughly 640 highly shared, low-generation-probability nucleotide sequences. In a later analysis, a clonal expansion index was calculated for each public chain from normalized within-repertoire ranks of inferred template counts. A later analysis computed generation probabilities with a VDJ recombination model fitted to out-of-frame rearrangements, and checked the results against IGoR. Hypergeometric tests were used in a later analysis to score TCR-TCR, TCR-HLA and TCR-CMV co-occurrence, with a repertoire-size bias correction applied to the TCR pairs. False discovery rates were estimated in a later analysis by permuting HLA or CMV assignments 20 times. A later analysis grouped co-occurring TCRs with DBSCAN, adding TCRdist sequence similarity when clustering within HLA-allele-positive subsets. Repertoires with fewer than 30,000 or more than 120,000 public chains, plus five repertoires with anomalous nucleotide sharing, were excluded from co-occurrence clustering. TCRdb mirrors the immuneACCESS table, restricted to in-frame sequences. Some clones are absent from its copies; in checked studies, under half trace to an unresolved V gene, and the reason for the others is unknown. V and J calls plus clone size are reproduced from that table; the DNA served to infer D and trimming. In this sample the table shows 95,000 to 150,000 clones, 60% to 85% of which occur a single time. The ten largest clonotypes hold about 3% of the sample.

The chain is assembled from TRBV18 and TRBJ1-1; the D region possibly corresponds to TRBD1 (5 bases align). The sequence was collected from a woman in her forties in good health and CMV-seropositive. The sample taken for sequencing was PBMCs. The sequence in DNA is TGTGCCAGCTCACCGCGCAGGGTCCCTGAAGCTTTCTTT. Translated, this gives CASSPRRVPEAFF. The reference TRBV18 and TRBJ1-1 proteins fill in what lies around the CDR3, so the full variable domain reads NAGVMQNPRHLVRRRGQEARLRCSPMKGHSHVYWYRQLPEEGLKFMVYLQKENIIDESGMPKERFSAEFPKEGPSILRIQQVVRGDSAAYFCASSPRRVPEAFFGQGTRLTVV.